Here is one TCR beta chain with its context. Per the germline V gene, CDR1 is SGHNT and CDR2 is YENEEA. Between the trimmed V and J ends, which lost 4 bases and 1 base, there was a span of 16 bases. The CDR3 has 16 residues. Sequencing used immunoSEQ multiplex PCR; TCRdb keeps in-frame clones, though not all of them. The sample has 250,000 to 350,000 clones, roughly 87% seen once. This sample is part of a study of blood T cell repertoires in COVID-19. Sequencing used peripheral blood. This rearrangement joins TRBV11-3 to TRBJ1-1; D unresolved. The sequence came from a woman aged 45-60 years who had recovered from COVID-19. Here the CDR3 reads CASSSYLLRANTEAFF. CDR3 bases: TGTGCCAGCAGCTCTTACCTTTTGCGGGCGAACACTGAAGCTTTCTTT.